These 11 T cell receptor beta chains were all obtained from the same sample, sequenced in a study of blood T cell repertoires in COVID-19. TCRdb's copy holds only in-frame clones and misses some; the assay was immunoSEQ multiplex PCR. This repertoire shows 400,000 to 450,000 clones, about 89% found once; its top ten account for roughly 1.5%. Sequences were obtained from peripheral blood. The source is a woman aged 40 to 55 with COVID-19, enrolled during active disease.

Only a few counts were recorded for this clone. This chain uses TRBV19 with TRBJ1-5; D gene ambiguous. Between the trimmed V and J ends, which lost 5 bases and 0 bases, there was a span of 11 bases. The CDR3 loop spans 15 amino acids. Looked up from germline, CDR1 is LNHDA and CDR2 is SQIVND (reference sequence). The CDR3 nucleotides are TGTGCCAGTAGTGTTACGGAGAATAGCAATCAGCCCCAGCATTTT. Protein sequence: CASSVTENSNQPQHF.

This chain links TRBV27 with TRBJ1-1; a weak D match, TRBD1 (6 bases). In germline, CDR1 is MNHEY, CDR2 SMNVEV (reference sequence). Trimming left V 3 bases short and J 7 bases short, with 15 bases between. The CDR3 spans 14 residues. CDR3 coding DNA: TGTGCCAGCAGTTTCCGGGACACGGCCCTTGAAGCTTTCTTT. Translation: CASSFRDTALEAFF.

This clone was observed a handful of times. The chain has TRBV10-3 and TRBJ2-2; 8 nucleotides align to TRBD1. The CDR3 is 15 amino acids. CDR1 and CDR2 from the germline V gene are ENHRY and SYGVKD. J lost 7 bases, V lost 8 bases, and 12 bases had no gene match. The CDR3 DNA reads TGTGCCATCCAACGGGGGCAGGGGGCTGACGGGGAGCTGTTTTTT. Its translation: CAIQRGQGADGELFF.

This clone occurred once. V and J are TRBV4-3 and TRBJ2-1, with D possibly matching TRBD2 (6 bases). Trimming removed 0 bases from V and 9 bases from J, with 15 bases in between. The germline V gene has CDR1 LGHNA and CDR2 YSLEER. CDR3 length: 15 residues. CDR3 bases: TGCGCCAGCAGCCAAGAGTGGTGGAGGGTTGGTGAGCAGTTCTTC. Its translation: CASSQEWWRVGEQFF.

CDR3 region: CASSVPGTGNSYEQYF. The CDR3 DNA reads TGTGCCAGCAGCGTACCCGGGACAGGCAACTCCTACGAGCAGTACTTC. This sequence joins TRBV2 and TRBJ2-7, with 8 positions matching TRBD1. The CDR3 has 16 amino acids. Per germline, CDR1 SNHLY and CDR2 FYNNEI. The V segment lost 6 bases and the J segment 0 bases; nucleotides outside the gene matches: 10.

This clone has only one observation. The rearrangement uses TRBV29-1 and TRBJ2-1, with 8 bases fitting TRBD2. The CDR3 consists of 15 residues. The V gene end was trimmed by 3 bases and the J gene end by 8 bases; junction bases not matched to a gene: 12. Germline CDR1 SQVTM, CDR2 ANQGSEA. The CDR3 nucleotides are TGCAGCGTTGATGCGGGAGGTCTCTTGTTCGATGAGCAGTTCTTC. Translation: CSVDAGGLLFDEQFF.

This chain uses TRBV9 with TRBJ1-1, with D unclear. Per the germline V gene, CDR1 is SGDLS and CDR2 is YYNGEE. CDR3 length: 15 residues. Trimming left V 3 bases short and J 2 bases short, with 14 bases between. As DNA, the CDR3 is TGTGCCAGCAGCGCTCACTTAGGAGGCAACACTGAAGCTTTCTTT. The encoded protein is CASSAHLGGNTEAFF.

The J gene is TRBJ2-1, the V gene TRBV28; 11 bases line up with TRBD2. The CDR3 sequence is 18 residues long. V was pared by 5 bases and J by 0 bases, with 9 bases of the junction left unmatched. Germline V gives CDR1 MDHEN, CDR2 SYDVKM. The DNA of the CDR3 is TGTGCCAGCAGTCCGCGACTAGCGGGAAGTGGCTCCTACAATGAGCAGTTCTTC. This codes for CASSPRLAGSGSYNEQFF.

The V and J genes are TRBV28 and TRBJ1-1, with TRBD1 identical over 7 bases. The CDR3 extends over 12 amino acids. The J segment lost 8 bases and the V segment lost 3 bases, leaving 3 bases of the junction unmatched. Per the germline V gene, CDR1 is MDHEN and CDR2 is SYDVKM. The CDR3 DNA is TGTGCCAGCAGTTTGTGGGACAGAGAAGCTTTCTTT. It translates to CASSLWDREAFF.

This clone was counted a few times. The CDR3 here is CASSGPQGSYNEQFF. DNA of the CDR3: TGTGCCAGCAGTGGTCCACAGGGATCCTACAATGAGCAGTTCTTC. The chain employs TRBV25-1 and TRBJ2-1; D might be TRBD1 (6 bases). Trimming cost V 4 bases and J 1 base, with 11 bases left between them. The CDR3 contains 15 residues. Germline V gene lookup returns CDR1 MGHDK and CDR2 SYGVNS. Looking up the rest from reference TRBV25-1 and TRBJ2-1 gives the full variable domain: EADIYQTPRYLVIGTGKKITLECSQTMGHDKMYWYQQDPGMELHLIHYSYGVNSTEKGDLSSESTVSRIRTEHFPLTLESARPSHTSQYLCASSGPQGSYNEQFFGPGTRLTVL.

The chain links TRBV7-3 to TRBJ2-5, with D possibly matching TRBD1 (6 bases). V was shortened by 5 bases and J by 5 bases, with 12 bases between the two germline ends. Germline V gene lookup returns CDR1 SGHTA and CDR2 FQGTGA. The CDR3 spans 13 residues. CDR3 coding DNA: TGTGCCAGCAGCCGAGGACAGTCCGAGACCCAGTACTTC. Protein: CASSRGQSETQYF. The full variable domain, with the rest looked up from reference TRBV7-3 and TRBJ2-5, is GAGVSQTPSNKVTEKGKYVELRCDPISGHTALYWYRQSLGQGPEFLIYFQGTGAADDSGLPNDRFFAVRPEGSVSTLKIQRTERGDSAVYLCASSRGQSETQYFGPGTRLLVL.